Listed below are T cell receptor beta chains from one sample, sequenced in a study of blood T cell repertoires in COVID-19. Assay: immunoSEQ multiplex PCR; the TCRdb copy retains only in-frame clones and omits some. The sample includes about 160,000 clones, 85% to 95% of them seen just once. The specimen sequenced was peripheral blood. The receptors stem from a woman between 45 and 65 years old with acute or convalescent COVID-19. CDR3s include the opening cysteine and the closing phenylalanine or tryptophan.

j_call	v_call	cdr3_aa
TRBJ2-1	TRBV6-5	CASSYSSPGYNEQFF
TRBJ1-4	TRBV14	CASSQDLGSFRGADEKLFF
TRBJ1-2	TRBV5-6	CASSRDTGAGYGYTF
TRBJ2-3	TRBV7-8	CASSLARFSAGGPRTDTQYF
TRBJ2-2	TRBV18	CASSPIQGSTGELFF
TRBJ2-7	TRBV28	CASSLGLAGTYEQYF
TRBJ2-5	TRBV9	CASSGAGETQYF
TRBJ2-1	TRBV10-1	CASRTSGPSYNEQFF
TRBJ2-2	TRBV2	CATSGGMNTGELFF
TRBJ1-4	TRBV18	CASSPWGDNEKLFF
TRBJ1-6	TRBV27	CASSFQGFSPLHF
TRBJ2-5	TRBV19	CASSLIAGGPETQYF
TRBJ1-3	TRBV5-4	CASSLQGSGNTIYF
TRBJ2-7	TRBV11-2	CASGTSGASYEQYF
TRBJ1-2	TRBV12-3/TRBV12-4	CASSLGRDDGYTF
TRBJ2-7	TRBV7-2	CASSLARLGKGEQYF
TRBJ1-1	TRBV11-2	CASTPSPVSNTEAFF
TRBJ1-2	TRBV18	CASSPSDSRGYTF
TRBJ2-7	TRBV5-4	CASSLGDYASYEQYF
TRBJ2-3	TRBV25-1	CASSDSGSNTDTQYF
TRBJ1-2	TRBV27	CASSLTGRDYTF
TRBJ1-2	TRBV7-3	CASSLMGGSSGYTF
TRBJ1-5	TRBV21-1	CASRAGDRVTVSSNQPQHF
TRBJ1-2	TRBV19	CASSTDRVAGGYTF
TRBJ2-2	TRBV27	CASSLWGDRRGGELFF
TRBJ1-3	TRBV11-2	CASSSDRPFSGNTIYF
TRBJ2-7	TRBV21-1	CASSKPNQENTYEQYF
TRBJ1-6	TRBV5-3	CARSWGDGRLPISPLHF
TRBJ1-1	TRBV30	CAWKPGNTEAFF
TRBJ1-1	TRBV12-3/TRBV12-4	CASRLTENTEAFF
TRBJ2-1	TRBV28	CASTAVRGNEQFF
TRBJ2-1	TRBV20-1	CSVTRLNEQFF
TRBJ2-5	TRBV11-2	CASSLIDRILHF
TRBJ1-1	TRBV24-1	CATSEGASRGNTEAFF
TRBJ2-7	TRBV7-2	CASSLVPSGEQYF
TRBJ1-1	TRBV18	CASSPGQGNTEAFF
TRBJ2-3	TRBV4-3	CASSQDRLNTDTQYF
TRBJ1-1	TRBV28	CASREGRTGGRGTEAFF
TRBJ2-7	TRBV3-1/TRBV3-2	CASSQGNTGQYF